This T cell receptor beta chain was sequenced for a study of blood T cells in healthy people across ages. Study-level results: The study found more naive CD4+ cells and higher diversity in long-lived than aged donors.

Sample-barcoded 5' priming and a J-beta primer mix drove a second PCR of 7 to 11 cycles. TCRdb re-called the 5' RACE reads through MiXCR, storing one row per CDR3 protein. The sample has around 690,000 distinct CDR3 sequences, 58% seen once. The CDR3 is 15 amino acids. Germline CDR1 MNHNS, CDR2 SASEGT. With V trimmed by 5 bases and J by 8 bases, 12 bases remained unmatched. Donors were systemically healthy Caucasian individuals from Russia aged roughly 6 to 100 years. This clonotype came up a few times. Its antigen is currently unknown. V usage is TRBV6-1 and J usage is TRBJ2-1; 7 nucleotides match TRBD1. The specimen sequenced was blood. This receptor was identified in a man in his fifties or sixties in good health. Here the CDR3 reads CASSPDRALFYEQFF. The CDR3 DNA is TGTGCCAGCAGTCCAGACAGGGCTCTATTTTATGAGCAGTTCTTC.